The present TCR beta chain was sequenced within a study of T cell repertoires in cytomegalovirus infection. Study-level information: HLA-C-restricted CMV epitopes, recently identified, and well-studied HLA-B-restricted ones were used by the study. Evidence of both CMV infection and a matching HLA type came from public TCR beta signatures. Study-wide findings and caveats: Ex vivo, HLA-C-restricted CMV-specific TCR beta clonotypes prevailed over the rest of the response. Using cumulative public TCR beta family frequency, the authors identified those who carried CMV together with the relevant HLA.

Details on this clonotype: What it binds is not known.

From germline, CDR1 is DFQATT and CDR2 SNEGSKA (reference sequence). The CDR3 covers 16 residues. The V and J ends lost 4 bases and 4 bases, in that order; junction bases with no gene match: 11. One entry per CDR3 protein, called by TCRdb with MiXCR from the reads. This sample has approximately 500,000 distinct CDR3 sequences; 30% to 40% occur once, and the top ten carry about a sixth. The specimen comprised cultured PBMCs, sampled from culture after CMV antigen stimulation. The clonotype was recovered from a human donor in good health (CMV status not recorded). Some clones in this sample may be carry-over from other donors' samples. V is TRBV20-1 and J is TRBJ1-1; 11 bases are a match to TRBD1. CDR3 DNA sequence: TGCAGTGCTATTGGACAGGGGGCCGGAGAAGGCACTGAAGCTTTCTTT. Its translation: CSAIGQGAGEGTEAFF.